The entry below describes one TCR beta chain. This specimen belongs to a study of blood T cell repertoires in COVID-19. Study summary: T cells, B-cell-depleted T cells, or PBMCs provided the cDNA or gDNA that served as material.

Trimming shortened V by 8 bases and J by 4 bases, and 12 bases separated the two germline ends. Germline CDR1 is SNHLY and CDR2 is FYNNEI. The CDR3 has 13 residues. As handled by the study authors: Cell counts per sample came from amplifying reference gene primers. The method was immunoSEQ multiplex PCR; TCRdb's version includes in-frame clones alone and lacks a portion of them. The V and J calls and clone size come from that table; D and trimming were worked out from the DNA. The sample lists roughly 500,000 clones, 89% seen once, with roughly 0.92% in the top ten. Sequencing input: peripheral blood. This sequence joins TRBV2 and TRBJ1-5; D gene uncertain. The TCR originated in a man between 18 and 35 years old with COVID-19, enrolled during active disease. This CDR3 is CASLMSVNQPQHF. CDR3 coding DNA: TGTGCCAGCCTAATGTCTGTAAATCAGCCCCAGCATTTT. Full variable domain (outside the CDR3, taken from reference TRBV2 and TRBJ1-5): EPEVTQTPSHQVTQMGQEVILRCVPISNHLYFYWYRQILGQKVEFLVSFYNNEISEKSEIFDDQFSVERPDGSNFTLKIRSTKLEDSAMYFCASLMSVNQPQHFGDGTRLSIL.